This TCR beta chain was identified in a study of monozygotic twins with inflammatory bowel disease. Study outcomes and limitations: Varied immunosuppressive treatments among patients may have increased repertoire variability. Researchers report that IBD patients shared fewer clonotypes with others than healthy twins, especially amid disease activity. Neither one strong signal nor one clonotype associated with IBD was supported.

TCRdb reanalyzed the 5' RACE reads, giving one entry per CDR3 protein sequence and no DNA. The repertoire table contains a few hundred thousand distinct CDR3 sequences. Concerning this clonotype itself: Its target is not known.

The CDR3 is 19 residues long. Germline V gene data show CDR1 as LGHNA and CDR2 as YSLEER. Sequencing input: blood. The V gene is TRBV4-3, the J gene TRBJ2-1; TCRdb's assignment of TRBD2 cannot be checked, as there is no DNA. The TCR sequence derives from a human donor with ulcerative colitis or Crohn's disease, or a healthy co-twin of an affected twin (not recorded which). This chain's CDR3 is CASSQDEGLAGGSDNEQFF.